The text below deals with one T cell receptor (beta chain). This CDR3 region has 13 residues. The J segment lost 8 bases and the V segment lost 6 bases, leaving 3 bases of the junction unmatched. The germline V gene has CDR1 MNHEY and CDR2 SVGAGI. The TEMRA cells underwent FACS enrichment, while the CD8+ and CD4+ T cells underwent negative isolation. RNA amounts of 0.5 to 1 ug underwent reverse transcription with random hexamers. TCRdb processed the immunoSEQ multiplex PCR reads anew with MiXCR; each CDR3 protein has one entry. Of hundreds of thousands of distinct CDR3 sequences listed, about 94% are singletons. The sample originates from a study of CD8 T cells in Susac syndrome.

This TCR came from a human donor with multiple sclerosis. The chain employs TRBV6-5 and TRBJ2-1; TRBD2 matches at 11 bases. Sequenced input: CD4+ T cells from PBMCs. The CDR3 sequence: CASRGTSGDEQFF. In nucleotides, the CDR3 is TGTGCCAGCAGGGGGACTAGCGGCGATGAGCAGTTCTTC.